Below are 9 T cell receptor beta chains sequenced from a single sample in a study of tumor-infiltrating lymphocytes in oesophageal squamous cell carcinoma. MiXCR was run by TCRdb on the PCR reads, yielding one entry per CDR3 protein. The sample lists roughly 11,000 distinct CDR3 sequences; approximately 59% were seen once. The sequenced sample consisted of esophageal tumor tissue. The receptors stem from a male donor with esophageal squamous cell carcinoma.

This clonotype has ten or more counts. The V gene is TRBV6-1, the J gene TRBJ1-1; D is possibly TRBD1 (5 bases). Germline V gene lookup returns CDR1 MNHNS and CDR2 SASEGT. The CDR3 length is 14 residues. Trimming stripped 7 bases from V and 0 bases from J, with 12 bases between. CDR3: CASNPGTVNTEAFF. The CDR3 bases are TGTGCCAGCAACCCTGGGACGGTGAACACTGAAGCTTTCTTT.

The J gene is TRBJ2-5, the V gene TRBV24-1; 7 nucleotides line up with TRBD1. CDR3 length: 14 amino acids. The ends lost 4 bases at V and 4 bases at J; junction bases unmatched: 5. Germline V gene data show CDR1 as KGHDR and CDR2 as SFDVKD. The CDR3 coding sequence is TGTGCCACCAGTGAGACCGGGACAGTAGAGACCCAGTACTTC. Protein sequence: CATSETGTVETQYF.

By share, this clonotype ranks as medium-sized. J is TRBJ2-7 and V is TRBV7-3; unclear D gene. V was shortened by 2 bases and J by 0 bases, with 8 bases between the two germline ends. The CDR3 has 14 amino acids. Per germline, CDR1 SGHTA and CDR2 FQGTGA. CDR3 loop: CASSLFADSYEQYF. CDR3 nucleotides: TGTGCCAGCAGCTTATTTGCGGACTCCTACGAGCAGTACTTC.

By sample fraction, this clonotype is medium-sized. CDR3 DNA: TGTGCCAGCAGCGAAGTTAGCGGGAGGGCCGTCGAGCAGTACTTC. This sequence encodes CASSEVSGRAVEQYF. This chain joins TRBV7-9 and TRBJ2-7, with 11 bases identical to TRBD2. The V gene's germline CDR1 is SEHNR and CDR2 FQNEAQ (reference sequence). There are 15 residues in the CDR3. V dropped 5 bases and J dropped 6; count of bases not matched to a gene: 9. The full variable domain, rest sourced from reference TRBV7-9 and TRBJ2-7, is DTGVSQNPRHKITKRGQNVTFRCDPISEHNRLYWYRQTLGQGPEFLTYFQNEAQLEKSRLLSDRFSAERPKGSFSTLEIQRTEQGDSAMYLCASSEVSGRAVEQYFGPGTRLTVT.

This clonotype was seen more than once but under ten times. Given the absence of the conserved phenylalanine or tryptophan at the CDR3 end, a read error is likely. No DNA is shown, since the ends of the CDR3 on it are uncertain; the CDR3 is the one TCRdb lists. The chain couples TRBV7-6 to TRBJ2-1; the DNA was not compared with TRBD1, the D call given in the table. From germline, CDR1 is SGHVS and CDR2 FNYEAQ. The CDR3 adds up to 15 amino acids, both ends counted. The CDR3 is CASSCDREGERPSNS.

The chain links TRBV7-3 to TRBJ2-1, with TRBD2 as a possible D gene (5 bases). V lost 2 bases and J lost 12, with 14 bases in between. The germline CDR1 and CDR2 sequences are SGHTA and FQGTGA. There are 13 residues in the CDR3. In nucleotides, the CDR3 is TGTGCCAGCAGCTTAGACCCTAGCTTGGGGCAGTTCTTC. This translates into CASSLDPSLGQFF.

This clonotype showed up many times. The CDR3 region has the DNA TGCGCCAGCAGCCCTCTGGGACTAGCGGGAAAGAGCTCCTACGAGCAGTACTTC. It specifies CASSPLGLAGKSSYEQYF. The V gene is TRBV4-1, the J gene TRBJ2-7; 13 positions agree with TRBD2. Germline CDR1 is MGHRA and CDR2 is YSYEKL. Trimming cost V 4 bases and J 0 bases; bases outside gene matches: 9. The CDR3 has 18 amino acids.

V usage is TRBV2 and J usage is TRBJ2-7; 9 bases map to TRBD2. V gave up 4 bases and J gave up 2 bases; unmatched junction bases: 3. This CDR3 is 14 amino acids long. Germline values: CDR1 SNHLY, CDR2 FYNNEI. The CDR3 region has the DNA TGTGCCAGCAGTGGACTAGCGGTGACCTACGAGCAGTACTTC. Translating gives CASSGLAVTYEQYF. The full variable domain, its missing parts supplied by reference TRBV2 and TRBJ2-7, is EPEVTQTPSHQVTQMGQEVILRCVPISNHLYFYWYRQILGQKVEFLVSFYNNEISEKSEIFDDQFSVERPDGSNFTLKIRSTKLEDSAMYFCASSGLAVTYEQYFGPGTRLTVT.

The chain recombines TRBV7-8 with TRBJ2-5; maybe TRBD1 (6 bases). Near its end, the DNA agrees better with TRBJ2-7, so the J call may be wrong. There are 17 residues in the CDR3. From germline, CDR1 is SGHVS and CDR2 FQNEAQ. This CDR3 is CASSHAPDSRTSYEQYF. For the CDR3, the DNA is TGTGCCAGCAGCCACGCCCCGGACAGTCGAACGTCCTACGAGCAGTACTTC.